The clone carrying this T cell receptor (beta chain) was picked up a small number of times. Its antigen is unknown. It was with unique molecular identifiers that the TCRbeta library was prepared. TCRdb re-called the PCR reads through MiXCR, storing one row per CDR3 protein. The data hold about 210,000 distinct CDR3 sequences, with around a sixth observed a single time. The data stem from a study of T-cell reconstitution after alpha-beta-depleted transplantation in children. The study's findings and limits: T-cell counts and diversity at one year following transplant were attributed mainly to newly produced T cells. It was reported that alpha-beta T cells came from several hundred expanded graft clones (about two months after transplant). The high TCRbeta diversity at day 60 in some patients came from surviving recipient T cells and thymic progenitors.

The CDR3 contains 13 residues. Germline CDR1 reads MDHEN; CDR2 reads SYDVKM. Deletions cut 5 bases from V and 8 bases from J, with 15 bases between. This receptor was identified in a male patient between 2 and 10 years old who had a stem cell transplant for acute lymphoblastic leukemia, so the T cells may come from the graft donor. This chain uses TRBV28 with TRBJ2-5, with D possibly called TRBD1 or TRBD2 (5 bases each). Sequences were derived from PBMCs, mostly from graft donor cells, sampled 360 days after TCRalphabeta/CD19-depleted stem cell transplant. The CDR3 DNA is TGTGCCAGCAGTCCCCGAGGACGGGACACCCAGTACTTC. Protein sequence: CASSPRGRDTQYF.